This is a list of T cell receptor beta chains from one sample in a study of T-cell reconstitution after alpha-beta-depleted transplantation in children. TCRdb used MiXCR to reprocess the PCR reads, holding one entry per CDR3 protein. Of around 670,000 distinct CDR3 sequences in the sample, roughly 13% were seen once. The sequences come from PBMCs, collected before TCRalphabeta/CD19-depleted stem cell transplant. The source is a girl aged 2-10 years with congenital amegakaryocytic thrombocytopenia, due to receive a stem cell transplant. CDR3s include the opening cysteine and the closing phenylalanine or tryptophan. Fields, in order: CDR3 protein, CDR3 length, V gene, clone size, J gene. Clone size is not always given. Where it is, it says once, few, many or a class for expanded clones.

CDR3aa: CASSFQRGYNEQFF
len: 14
v_gene: TRBV5-1
abundance: .
j_gene: TRBJ2-1

CDR3aa: CASSQTGLSEQYF
len: 13
v_gene: TRBV2
abundance: once
j_gene: TRBJ2-7

CDR3aa: CASSFSGRAGDTQYF
len: 15
v_gene: TRBV12-3/TRBV12-4
abundance: many
j_gene: TRBJ2-3

CDR3aa: CAWGQGRNEQYF
len: 12
v_gene: TRBV30
abundance: few
j_gene: TRBJ2-7

CDR3aa: CASSLVLQGARAFF
len: 14
v_gene: TRBV11-1
abundance: many
j_gene: TRBJ1-1

CDR3aa: CSARGPSKSSYNEQFF
len: 16
v_gene: TRBV20-1
abundance: many
j_gene: TRBJ2-1

CDR3aa: CSARRVMYNEQFF
len: 13
v_gene: TRBV20-1
abundance: few
j_gene: TRBJ2-1

CDR3aa: CSVVSRKTYEQYF
len: 13
v_gene: TRBV29-1
abundance: many
j_gene: TRBJ2-7

CDR3aa: CASRERGENTEAFF
len: 14
v_gene: TRBV5-1
abundance: few
j_gene: TRBJ1-1

CDR3aa: CSPSPDRVGEQYF
len: 13
v_gene: TRBV20-1
abundance: many
j_gene: TRBJ2-7

CDR3aa: CSVEGQASDTQYF
len: 13
v_gene: TRBV29-1
abundance: many
j_gene: TRBJ2-3

CDR3aa: CASSLAGGTPRYNEQFF
len: 17
v_gene: TRBV5-1
abundance: few
j_gene: TRBJ2-1

CDR3aa: CASSPESTYEQYF
len: 13
v_gene: TRBV5-1
abundance: few
j_gene: TRBJ2-7

CDR3aa: CASSFSTGGYEQYF
len: 14
v_gene: TRBV28
abundance: few
j_gene: TRBJ2-7

CDR3aa: CSATDSKVRDTQYF
len: 14
v_gene: TRBV20-1
abundance: many
j_gene: TRBJ2-3

CDR3aa: CASRQLAGGLDTQYF
len: 15
v_gene: TRBV7-6
abundance: many
j_gene: TRBJ2-3

CDR3aa: CASSPFRTGLAGVDEQYF
len: 18
v_gene: TRBV18
abundance: .
j_gene: TRBJ2-7

CDR3aa: CASSLTGGENTEAFF
len: 15
v_gene: TRBV5-1
abundance: .
j_gene: TRBJ1-1

CDR3aa: CASSETGFEAFF
len: 12
v_gene: TRBV7-9
abundance: .
j_gene: TRBJ1-1

CDR3aa: CASSYGTGYQETQYF
len: 15
v_gene: TRBV6-5
abundance: .
j_gene: TRBJ2-5

CDR3aa: CAISESGLWGNQPQHF
len: 16
v_gene: TRBV10-3
abundance: few
j_gene: TRBJ1-5

CDR3aa: CSARKEAGGNTEAFF
len: 15
v_gene: TRBV20-1
abundance: many
j_gene: TRBJ1-1

CDR3aa: CASSLLGRAYNEQFF
len: 15
v_gene: TRBV12-3/TRBV12-4
abundance: many
j_gene: TRBJ2-1

CDR3aa: CASSLGNEADTQYF
len: 14
v_gene: TRBV5-1
abundance: many
j_gene: TRBJ2-3

CDR3aa: CSARHGPDTQYF
len: 12
v_gene: TRBV20-1
abundance: .
j_gene: TRBJ2-3

CDR3aa: CASSLISGGGIYEQYF
len: 16
v_gene: TRBV5-1
abundance: .
j_gene: TRBJ2-7

CDR3aa: CSANPLAGGGEQYF
len: 14
v_gene: TRBV20-1
abundance: many
j_gene: TRBJ2-7

CDR3aa: CASSAPLAEGTYEQYF
len: 16
v_gene: TRBV12-3/TRBV12-4
abundance: few
j_gene: TRBJ2-7

CDR3aa: CSAREPGGSDNEQFF
len: 15
v_gene: TRBV20-1
abundance: many
j_gene: TRBJ2-1

CDR3aa: CASSRTKSGSVADTQYF
len: 17
v_gene: TRBV7-8
abundance: .
j_gene: TRBJ2-3

CDR3aa: CASIVRDSLTIYGYTF
len: 16
v_gene: TRBV6-1
abundance: many
j_gene: TRBJ1-2

CDR3aa: CASSLGTSSGANVLTF
len: 16
v_gene: TRBV7-9
abundance: many
j_gene: TRBJ2-6

CDR3aa: CASSPRWGLSNEQFF
len: 15
v_gene: TRBV5-4
abundance: .
j_gene: TRBJ2-1

CDR3aa: CATSRNTGSGQPQHF
len: 15
v_gene: TRBV15
abundance: many
j_gene: TRBJ1-5

CDR3aa: CASSRVAGGPDEQYF
len: 15
v_gene: TRBV4-2
abundance: many
j_gene: TRBJ2-7

CDR3aa: CASSQGPPNTGELFF
len: 15
v_gene: TRBV5-1
abundance: many
j_gene: TRBJ2-2

CDR3aa: CSAQPGGAGSYNEQFF
len: 16
v_gene: TRBV20-1
abundance: few
j_gene: TRBJ2-1

CDR3aa: CSARAVEQPNTGELFF
len: 16
v_gene: TRBV20-1
abundance: many
j_gene: TRBJ2-2

CDR3aa: CASSLVQLTGRARENEQFF
len: 19
v_gene: TRBV5-1
abundance: few
j_gene: TRBJ2-1

CDR3aa: CATSSRGLGAPFSYEQYF
len: 18
v_gene: TRBV15
abundance: many
j_gene: TRBJ2-7